This is a list of T cell receptor beta chains from one sample in a study of OX40 agonist ivuxolimab in advanced cancers. Profiling relied on immunoSEQ multiplex PCR, and the TCRdb table lists in-frame clones only, not all of them. The sample lists some 100,000 clones, roughly 90% seen once, with approximately 0.15% in the top ten. The sequencing used CD4+ or CD8+ T cells sorted from blood, collected in a trial of the OX40 agonist ivuxolimab. The receptors were sampled from an adult with an advanced solid tumor such as melanoma, head and neck, liver or kidney cancer. CDR3s leave out the opening cysteine and the closing phenylalanine or tryptophan. The D gene is left open where the match is weak.

cdr3_length d_call v_call cdr3_aa
14 TRBD1 TRBV7-9 ASSFGTGVFTGELF
19 TRBD1 TRBV5-1 ASSLASGQIFTHLAKNIQY
9 TRBD2 TRBV29-1 SKRTSGIQY
12 TRBD2 TRBV5-1 ASSLAGGPSEQY
13 TRBD1 TRBV6-5 ASSTTGGAYNEQF
12 TRBD1 TRBV30 ASTRQGVSYEQY
12 NA TRBV6-5 ASSYRGAVTEAF
16 TRBD2 TRBV7-8 ASSLVLAGGRVSYEQY
13 NA TRBV5-1 ASRERWTAFDEQF
12 NA TRBV5-4 ASSRMRAGDTQY
16 NA TRBV19 ASSSNRISRQMNQPQH
16 TRBD2 TRBV6-4 ASSDYEVSGRGTDTQY
12 TRBD2 TRBV25-1 ASRGLTNTGELF
14 NA TRBV28 ASSLGQGFYTGELF
13 TRBD2 TRBV5-1 ASSLVSSGDYEQY
11 NA TRBV28 ASTWVGAGELF
12 NA TRBV6-6 ASRKQGSGETQY
12 NA TRBV7-9 ASSLSRGYTEAF
12 NA TRBV7-9 ASSLDLGSYEQY
11 NA TRBV29-1 SVGQVTSYEQY
12 NA TRBV5-1 ASSRGAYQETQY
13 TRBD2 TRBV12-5 ASGLTSDGTDTQY
11 NA TRBV27 ASARVSQETQY
13 TRBD1 TRBV7-9 ASSLLDRDTDTQY
14 NA TRBV5-1 ASSFLPQAANTEAF
14 TRBD2 TRBV5-1 ASSFPTSGNTGELF
12 NA TRBV19 ASKGVSDYNEQF
10 NA TRBV6-1 ASSLGAESAF
16 NA TRBV5-4 ASSLKAGPNLSGNSIY
13 NA TRBV5-4 ASSEFGSTNYGYT
10 NA TRBV7-6 ARRGGVHEQY
10 NA TRBV2 ASNSGRDIQY
14 TRBD2 TRBV5-4 ASSATSGIFGETQY
13 TRBD2 TRBV19 ASSPLAGAGDTQY
13 TRBD1 TRBV11-3 ASSIRTGLAYEQY
13 TRBD1 TRBV5-4 ASSLAGRGLYEQY
11 NA TRBV2 ASSGQGNQPQH
13 NA TRBV19 ASSSGQGKDQPQH
13 NA TRBV9 ASSVGFNADRPLH
13 TRBD1 TRBV5-8 ASSPTGDFYEKLF
13 NA TRBV9 ASKEGGGSTDTQY
15 NA TRBV6-1 ASSEASNIRFTGELF
11 NA TRBV14 ASSQDLGGEQY
12 NA TRBV7-9 ASSLAGKDTEAF
12 NA TRBV11-2 ASSAGRVNNEQF
14 TRBD2 TRBV18 ASSPPGLAGSAEQY
12 NA TRBV7-6 ASSPLVNYNEQF
15 TRBD1 TRBV5-1 ASSYPSGQEHNSPLH
18 TRBD2 TRBV19 ASSIFRVRESGMLYNEQF
11 NA TRBV6-5 ASSYSLTSPLH
14 TRBD1 TRBV5-8 ASSRWPTGIGHGYT
10 NA TRBV2 ASSETRGELF
13 NA TRBV6-6 ASSYAGVTTDTQY
8 NA TRBV29-1 SGANTEAF
11 NA TRBV19 ASRGTLNSPLH
15 TRBD1 TRBV9 ASSARPGQLNTGELF